The TCR beta chain under discussion was sequenced for a study of cytomegalovirus exposure and HLA in healthy donors. The PCR ran on 60 Vbeta and 13 Jbeta primers. Profiled with immunoSEQ multiplex PCR; TCRdb holds only in-frame clones, not every one. The data contain under 200,000 clones, around 78% of them singletons. General study results and limits: TCR beta V segments were, for the most part, productive about 90% or about 30% of the time in an earlier analysis. Later analysis associated a missense DCLRE1C variant with TCR beta V- and J-gene trimming.

This CDR3 is 13 amino acids long. V shed 9 bases and J 7 bases; nucleotides not matched to a gene: 8. Per the germline V gene, CDR1 is MNHEY and CDR2 is SMNVEV (reference sequence). This clone came up a few times. Antigen unknown. The TCR was taken from a woman in her 30s in good health and CMV-seropositive. Sequenced input: PBMCs. The chain combines TRBV27 with TRBJ2-2; TRBD1 matches at 7 bases. CDR3 protein: CASTGQLVGELFF. Written as DNA, the CDR3 is TGTGCCAGTACGGGACAGCTAGTCGGGGAGCTGTTTTTT.